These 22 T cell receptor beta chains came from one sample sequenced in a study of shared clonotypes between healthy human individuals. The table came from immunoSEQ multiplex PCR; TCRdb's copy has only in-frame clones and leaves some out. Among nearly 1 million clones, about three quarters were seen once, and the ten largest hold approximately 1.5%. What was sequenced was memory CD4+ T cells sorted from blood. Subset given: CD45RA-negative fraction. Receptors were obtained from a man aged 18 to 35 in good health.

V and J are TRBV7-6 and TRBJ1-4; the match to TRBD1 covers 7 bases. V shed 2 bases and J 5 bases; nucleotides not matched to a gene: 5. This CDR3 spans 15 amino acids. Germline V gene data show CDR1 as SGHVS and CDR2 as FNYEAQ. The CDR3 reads CASSLLSGGNEKLFF. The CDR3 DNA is TGTGCCAGCAGCTTATTGTCAGGGGGAAATGAAAAACTGTTTTTT.

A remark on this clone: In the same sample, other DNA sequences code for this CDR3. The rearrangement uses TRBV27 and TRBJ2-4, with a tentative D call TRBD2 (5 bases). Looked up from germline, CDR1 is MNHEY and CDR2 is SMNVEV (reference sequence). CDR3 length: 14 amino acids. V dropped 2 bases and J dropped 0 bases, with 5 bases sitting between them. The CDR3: CASSLGRAKNIQYF. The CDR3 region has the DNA TGTGCCAGCAGTTTAGGGAGAGCCAAAAACATTCAGTACTTC.

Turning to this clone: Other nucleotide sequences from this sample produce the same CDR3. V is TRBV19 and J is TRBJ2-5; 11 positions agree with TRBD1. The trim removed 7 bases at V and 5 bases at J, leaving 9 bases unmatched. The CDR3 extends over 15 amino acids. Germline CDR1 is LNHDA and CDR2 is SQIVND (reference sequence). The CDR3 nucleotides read TGTGCCAGTACCGAAGGACAGGGGGCAAGGGAGACCCAGTACTTC. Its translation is CASTEGQGARETQYF.

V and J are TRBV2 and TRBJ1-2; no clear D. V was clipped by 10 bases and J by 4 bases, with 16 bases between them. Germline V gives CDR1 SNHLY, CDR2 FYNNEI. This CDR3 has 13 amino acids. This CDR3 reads CATTLWSSYGYTF. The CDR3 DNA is TGTGCCACCACACTTTGGTCCTCCTATGGCTACACCTTC.

The CDR3 loop is CASAIGTAKETQYF. CDR3 sequence (DNA): TGTGCTAGTGCCATCGGGACAGCAAAAGAGACCCAGTACTTC. The V and J genes are TRBV12-5 and TRBJ2-5; 7 positions agree with TRBD1. Germline V lookup: CDR1 LGHNT, CDR2 FRNRAP. V lost 7 bases, J lost 3 bases, and 8 bases stayed unmatched. There are 14 residues in the CDR3.

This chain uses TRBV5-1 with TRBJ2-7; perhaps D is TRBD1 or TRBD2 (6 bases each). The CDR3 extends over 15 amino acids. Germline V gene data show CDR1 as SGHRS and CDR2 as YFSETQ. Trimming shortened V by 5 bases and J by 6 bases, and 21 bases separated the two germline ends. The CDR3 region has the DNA TGCGCCAGCAGTTCCGTTCAAGGGTCGGGGGCCGAGCAGTACTTC. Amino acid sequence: CASSSVQGSGAEQYF.

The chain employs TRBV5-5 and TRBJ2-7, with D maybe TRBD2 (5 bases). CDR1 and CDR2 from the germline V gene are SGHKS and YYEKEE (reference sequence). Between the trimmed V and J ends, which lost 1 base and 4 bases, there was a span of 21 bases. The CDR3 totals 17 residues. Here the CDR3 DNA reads TGTGCCAGCAGCTTGAGTCAGGTGAGGTTTAAGCGGTACGAGCAGTACTTC. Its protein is CASSLSQVRFKRYEQYF.

In DNA, the CDR3 is TGCGCCAGCAAGTCTCTAGCGGGGGCCACCAGCTCCTACAATGAGCAGTTCTTC. Translation: CASKSLAGATSSYNEQFF. The chain combines TRBV5-1 with TRBJ2-1; 10 positions match TRBD2. This CDR3 comprises 18 residues. Germline CDR1 is SGHRS and CDR2 is YFSETQ. The V and J ends lost 6 bases and 0 bases, in that order; junction bases with no gene match: 12.

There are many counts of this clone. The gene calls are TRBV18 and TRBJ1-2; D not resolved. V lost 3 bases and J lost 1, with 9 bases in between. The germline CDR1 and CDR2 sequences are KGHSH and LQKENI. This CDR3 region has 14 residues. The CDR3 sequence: CASSPREFNYGYTF. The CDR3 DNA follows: TGTGCCAGCTCACCGAGGGAATTTAACTATGGCTACACCTTC. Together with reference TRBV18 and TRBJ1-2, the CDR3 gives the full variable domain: NAGVMQNPRHLVRRRGQEARLRCSPMKGHSHVYWYRQLPEEGLKFMVYLQKENIIDESGMPKERFSAEFPKEGPSILRIQQVVRGDSAAYFCASSPREFNYGYTFGSGTRLTVV.

CDR3 region: CASSLSWGSNYGYTF. In nucleotides, the CDR3 is TGTGCCAGCAGCTTATCCTGGGGTAGTAACTATGGCTACACCTTC. The gene calls are TRBV7-2 and TRBJ1-2; D gene unclear. The CDR3 consists of 15 residues. Trimming pared 2 bases from V and 1 base from J, leaving 11 bases between. Germline CDR1 SGHTA, CDR2 FQGNSA.

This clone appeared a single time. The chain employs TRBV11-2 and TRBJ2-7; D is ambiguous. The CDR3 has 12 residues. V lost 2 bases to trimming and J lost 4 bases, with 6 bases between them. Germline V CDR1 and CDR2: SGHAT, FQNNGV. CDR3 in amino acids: CASSLQQYEQYF. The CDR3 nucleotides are TGTGCCAGCAGCTTACAGCAATACGAGCAGTACTTC.

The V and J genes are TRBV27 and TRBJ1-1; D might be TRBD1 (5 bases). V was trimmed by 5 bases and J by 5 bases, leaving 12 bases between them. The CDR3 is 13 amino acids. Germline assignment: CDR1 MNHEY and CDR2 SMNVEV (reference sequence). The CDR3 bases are TGTGCCAGCAGTGTGTTTGGGGGGACTGAAGCTTTCTTT. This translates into CASSVFGGTEAFF.

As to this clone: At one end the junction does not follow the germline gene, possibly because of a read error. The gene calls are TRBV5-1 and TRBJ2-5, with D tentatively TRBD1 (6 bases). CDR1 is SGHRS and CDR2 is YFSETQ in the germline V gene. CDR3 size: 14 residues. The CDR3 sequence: CAGSLGTGRETQYF. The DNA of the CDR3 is TGCGCCGGCAGCTTGGGCACAGGGAGAGAGACCCAGTACTTC.

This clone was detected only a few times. CDR3 amino acids: CASSPPTGRDGYTF. DNA for the CDR3: TGCGCCAGCAGCCCTCCGACAGGGCGGGACGGCTACACCTTC. The V call is TRBV4-1, the J call TRBJ1-2, with 7 bases identical to TRBD1. With V trimmed by 4 bases and J by 8 bases, 10 bases remained unmatched. The CDR3 loop spans 14 amino acids. CDR1 and CDR2 (germline): MGHRA, YSYEKL.

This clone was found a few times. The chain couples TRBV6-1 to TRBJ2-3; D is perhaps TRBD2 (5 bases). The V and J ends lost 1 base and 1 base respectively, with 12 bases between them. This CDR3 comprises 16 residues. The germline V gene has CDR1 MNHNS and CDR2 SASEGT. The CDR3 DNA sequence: TGTGCCAGCAGTGAAGTTGCGGGTCTCGGCACAGATACGCAGTATTTT. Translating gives CASSEVAGLGTDTQYF.

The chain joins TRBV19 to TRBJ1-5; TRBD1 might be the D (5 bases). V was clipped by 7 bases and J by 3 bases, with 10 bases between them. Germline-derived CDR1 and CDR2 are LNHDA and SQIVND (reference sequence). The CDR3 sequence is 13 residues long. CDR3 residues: CASNGRANQPQHF. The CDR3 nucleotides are TGTGCCAGTAACGGCAGGGCCAATCAGCCCCAGCATTTT.

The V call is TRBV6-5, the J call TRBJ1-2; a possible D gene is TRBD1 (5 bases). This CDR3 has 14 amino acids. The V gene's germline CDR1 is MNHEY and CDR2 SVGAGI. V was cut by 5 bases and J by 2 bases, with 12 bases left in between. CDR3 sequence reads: CASSEDIRNYGYTF. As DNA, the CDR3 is TGTGCCAGCAGTGAGGACATTCGGAACTATGGCTACACCTTC.

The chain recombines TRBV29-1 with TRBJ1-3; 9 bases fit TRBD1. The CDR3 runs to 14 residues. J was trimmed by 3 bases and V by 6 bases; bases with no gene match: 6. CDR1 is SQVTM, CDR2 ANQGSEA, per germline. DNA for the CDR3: TGCAGCGTAAAACAGGGGGCTGGTGGAAACACCATATATTTT. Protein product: CSVKQGAGGNTIYF.

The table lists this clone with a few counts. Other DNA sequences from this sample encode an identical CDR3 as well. The DNA of the CDR3 is TGCAGCGTCGGACAGGGGAGCACTGAAGCTTTCTTT. Translating gives CSVGQGSTEAFF. The chain recombines TRBV29-1 with TRBJ1-1, with TRBD1 matching 9 bases. The CDR3 has 12 amino acids. After removal of 6 bases from V and 4 bases from J, the junction contained 3 bases not matched to a gene. The germline gives CDR1 SQVTM, CDR2 ANQGSEA.

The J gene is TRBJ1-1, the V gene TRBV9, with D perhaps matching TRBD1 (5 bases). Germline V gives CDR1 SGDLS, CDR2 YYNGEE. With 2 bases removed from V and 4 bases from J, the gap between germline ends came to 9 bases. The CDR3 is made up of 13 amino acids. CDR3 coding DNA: TGTGCCAGCAGCGTGGGAAGGGGCACTGAAGCTTTCTTT. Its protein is CASSVGRGTEAFF. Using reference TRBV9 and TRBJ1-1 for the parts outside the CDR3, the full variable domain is DSGVTQTPKHLITATGQRVTLRCSPRSGDLSVYWYQQSLDQGLQFLIQYYNGEERAKGNILERFSAQQFPDLHSELNLSSLELGDSALYFCASSVGRGTEAFFGQGTRLTVV.

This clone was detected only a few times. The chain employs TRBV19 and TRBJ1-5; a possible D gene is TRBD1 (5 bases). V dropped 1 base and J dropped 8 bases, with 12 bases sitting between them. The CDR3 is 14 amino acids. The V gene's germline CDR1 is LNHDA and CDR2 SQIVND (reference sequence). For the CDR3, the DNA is TGTGCCAGTAGTATAGTTGGGGGACTAGAGCCCCAGCATTTT. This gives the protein CASSIVGGLEPQHF.

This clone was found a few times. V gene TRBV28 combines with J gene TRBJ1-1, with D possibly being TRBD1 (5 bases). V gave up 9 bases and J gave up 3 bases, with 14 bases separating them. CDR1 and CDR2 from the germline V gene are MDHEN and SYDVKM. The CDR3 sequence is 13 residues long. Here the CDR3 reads CASQGYRDTEAFF. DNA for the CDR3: TGTGCCAGTCAGGGCTATCGGGACACTGAAGCTTTCTTT.